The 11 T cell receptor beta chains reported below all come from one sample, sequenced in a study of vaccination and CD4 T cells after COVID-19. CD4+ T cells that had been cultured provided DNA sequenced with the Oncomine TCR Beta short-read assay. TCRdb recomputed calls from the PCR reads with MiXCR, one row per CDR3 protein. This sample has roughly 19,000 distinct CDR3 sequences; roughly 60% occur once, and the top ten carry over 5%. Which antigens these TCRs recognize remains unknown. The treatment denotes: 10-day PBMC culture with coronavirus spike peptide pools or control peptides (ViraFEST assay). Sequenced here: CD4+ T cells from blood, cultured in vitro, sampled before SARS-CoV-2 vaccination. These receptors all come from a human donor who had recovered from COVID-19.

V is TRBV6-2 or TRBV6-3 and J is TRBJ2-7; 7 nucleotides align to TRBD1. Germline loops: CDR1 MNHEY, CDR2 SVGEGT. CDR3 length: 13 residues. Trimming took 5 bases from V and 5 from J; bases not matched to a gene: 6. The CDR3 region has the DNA TGTGCCAGCAGTGCCCCTACAGGGGACGAGCAGTACTTC. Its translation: CASSAPTGDEQYF.

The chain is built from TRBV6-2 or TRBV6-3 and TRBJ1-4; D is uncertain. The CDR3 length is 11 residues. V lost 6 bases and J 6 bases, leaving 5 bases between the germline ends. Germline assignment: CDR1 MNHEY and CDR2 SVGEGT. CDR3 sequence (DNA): TGTGCCAGCAGCCGGGATGAAAAACTGTTTTTT. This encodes CASSRDEKLFF.

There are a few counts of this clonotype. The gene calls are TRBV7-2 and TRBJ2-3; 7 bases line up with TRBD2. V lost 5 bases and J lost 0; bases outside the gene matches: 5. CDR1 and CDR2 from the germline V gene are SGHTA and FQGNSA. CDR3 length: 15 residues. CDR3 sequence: CASSPRGVSTDTQYF. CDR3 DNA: TGTGCCAGCAGCCCTCGGGGGGTTAGCACAGATACGCAGTATTTT.

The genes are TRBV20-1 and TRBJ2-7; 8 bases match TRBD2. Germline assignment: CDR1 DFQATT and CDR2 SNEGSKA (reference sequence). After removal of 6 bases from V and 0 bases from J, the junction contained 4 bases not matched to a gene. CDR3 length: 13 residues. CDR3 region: CSARLAGSYEQYF. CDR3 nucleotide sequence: TGCAGTGCCCGTCTAGCGGGCTCCTACGAGCAGTACTTC.

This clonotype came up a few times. The CDR3 DNA is TGTGCCAGCAGCTTAAATCAGGGCAGGGAAGCTTTCTTT. It encodes CASSLNQGREAFF. V usage is TRBV7-3 and J usage is TRBJ1-1, with D tentatively TRBD1 (5 bases). V lost 1 base, J lost 8 bases, and 11 bases lay in between. This CDR3 contains 13 residues. Germline CDR1 and CDR2: SGHTA and FQGTGA.

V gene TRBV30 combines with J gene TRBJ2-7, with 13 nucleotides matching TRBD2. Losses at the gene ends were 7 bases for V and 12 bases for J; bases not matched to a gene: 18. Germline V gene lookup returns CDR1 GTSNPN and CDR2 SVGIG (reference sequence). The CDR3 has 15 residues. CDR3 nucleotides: TGTGCCTCGGGACTAGCGGGACAGCCTTACCTAGGTGTGTACTTC. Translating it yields CASGLAGQPYLGVYF.

CDR3 DNA: TGTGCCATCAGAACCAGGGAGGAAGAGACCCAGTACTTC. Residues: CAIRTREEETQYF. This chain joins TRBV10-3 and TRBJ2-5, with D maybe TRBD2 (6 bases). The CDR3 covers 13 residues. Germline CDR1 is ENHRY and CDR2 is SYGVKD. V was clipped by 6 bases and J by 3 bases, with 11 bases between them.

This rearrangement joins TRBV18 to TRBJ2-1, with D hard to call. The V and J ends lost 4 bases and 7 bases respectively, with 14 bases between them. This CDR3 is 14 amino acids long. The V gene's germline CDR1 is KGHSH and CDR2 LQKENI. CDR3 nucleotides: TGTGCCAGCTCACTAGGATTTTCGGCGAATGAGCAGTTCTTC. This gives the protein CASSLGFSANEQFF. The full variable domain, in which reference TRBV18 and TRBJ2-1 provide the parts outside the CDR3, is NAGVMQNPRHLVRRRGQEARLRCSPMKGHSHVYWYRQLPEEGLKFMVYLQKENIIDESGMPKERFSAEFPKEGPSILRIQQVVRGDSAAYFCASSLGFSANEQFFGPGTRLTVL.

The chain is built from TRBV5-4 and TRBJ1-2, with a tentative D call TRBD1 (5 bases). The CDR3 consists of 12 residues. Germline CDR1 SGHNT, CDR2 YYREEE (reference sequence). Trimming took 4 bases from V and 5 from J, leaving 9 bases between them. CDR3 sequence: CASSEGTYGYTF. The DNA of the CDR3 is TGTGCCAGCAGCGAGGGGACGTATGGCTACACCTTC.

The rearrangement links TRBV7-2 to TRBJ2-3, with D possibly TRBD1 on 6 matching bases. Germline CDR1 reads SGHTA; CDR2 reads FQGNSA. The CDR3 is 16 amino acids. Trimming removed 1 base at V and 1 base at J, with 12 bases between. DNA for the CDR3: TGTGCCAGCAGCTTAGTTGGGGCAGGGGGCACAGATACGCAGTATTTT. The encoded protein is CASSLVGAGGTDTQYF.

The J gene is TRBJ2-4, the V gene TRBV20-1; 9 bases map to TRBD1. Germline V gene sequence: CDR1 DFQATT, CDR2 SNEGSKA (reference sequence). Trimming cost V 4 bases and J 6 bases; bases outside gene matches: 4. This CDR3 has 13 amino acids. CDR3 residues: CSATGQGLNIQYF. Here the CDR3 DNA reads TGCAGTGCTACGGGACAGGGTCTAAACATTCAGTACTTC.